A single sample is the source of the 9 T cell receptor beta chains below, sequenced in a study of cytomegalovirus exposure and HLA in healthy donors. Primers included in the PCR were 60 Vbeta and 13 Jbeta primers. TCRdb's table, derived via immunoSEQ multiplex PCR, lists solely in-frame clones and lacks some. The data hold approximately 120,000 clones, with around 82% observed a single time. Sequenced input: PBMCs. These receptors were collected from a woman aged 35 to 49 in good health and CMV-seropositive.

CDR3: CAIPNRDTTNYGYTF. DNA of the CDR3: TGTGCCATCCCAAACCGGGACACCACTAACTATGGCTACACCTTC. The J gene is TRBJ1-2, the V gene TRBV10-3, with a weak D call TRBD1 (6 bases). Germline-derived CDR1 and CDR2 are ENHRY and SYGVKD. The CDR3 is 15 amino acids. V gave up 8 bases and J gave up 0 bases, with 16 bases separating them.

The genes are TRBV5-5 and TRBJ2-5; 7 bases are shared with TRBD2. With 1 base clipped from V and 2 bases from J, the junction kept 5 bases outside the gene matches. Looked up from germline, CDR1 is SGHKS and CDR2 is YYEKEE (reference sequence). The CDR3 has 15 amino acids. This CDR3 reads CASSLRLAVQETQYF. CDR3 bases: TGTGCCAGCAGCTTGAGGCTAGCGGTTCAAGAGACCCAGTACTTC.

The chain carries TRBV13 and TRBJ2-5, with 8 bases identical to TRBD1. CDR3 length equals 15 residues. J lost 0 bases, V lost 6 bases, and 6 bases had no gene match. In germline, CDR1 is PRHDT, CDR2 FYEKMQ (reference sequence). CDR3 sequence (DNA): TGTGCCAGCAGTTCCACAGGGGGGAACCAAGAGACCCAGTACTTC. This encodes CASSSTGGNQETQYF. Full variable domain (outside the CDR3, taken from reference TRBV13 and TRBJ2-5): AAGVIQSPRHLIKEKRETATLKCYPIPRHDTVYWYQQGPGQDPQFLISFYEKMQSDKGSIPDRFSAQQFSDYHSELNMSSLELGDSALYFCASSSTGGNQETQYFGPGTRLLVL.

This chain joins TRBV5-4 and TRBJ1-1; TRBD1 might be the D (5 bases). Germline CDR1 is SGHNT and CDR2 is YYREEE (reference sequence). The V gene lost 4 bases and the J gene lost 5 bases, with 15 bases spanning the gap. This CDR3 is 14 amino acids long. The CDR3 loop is CASSLEGRRTEAFF. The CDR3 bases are TGTGCCAGCAGCCTGGAGGGGCGTCGGACTGAAGCTTTCTTT.

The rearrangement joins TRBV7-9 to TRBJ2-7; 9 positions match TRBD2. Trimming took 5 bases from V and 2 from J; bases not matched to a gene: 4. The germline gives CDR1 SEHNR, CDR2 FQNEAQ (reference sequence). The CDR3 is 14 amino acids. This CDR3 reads CASSRIAGAYEQYF. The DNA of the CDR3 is TGTGCCAGCAGCCGGATAGCGGGAGCCTACGAGCAGTACTTC.

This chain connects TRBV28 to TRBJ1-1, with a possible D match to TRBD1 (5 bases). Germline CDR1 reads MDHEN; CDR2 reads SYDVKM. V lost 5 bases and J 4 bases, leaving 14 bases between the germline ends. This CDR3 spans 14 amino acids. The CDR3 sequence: CASSPPSGGTEAFF. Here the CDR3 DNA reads TGTGCCAGCAGTCCTCCTTCCGGGGGCACTGAAGCTTTCTTT.

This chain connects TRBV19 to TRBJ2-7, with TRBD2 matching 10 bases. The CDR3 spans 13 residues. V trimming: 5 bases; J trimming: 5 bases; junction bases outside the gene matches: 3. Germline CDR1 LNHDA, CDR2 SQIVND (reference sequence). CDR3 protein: CASSPSGSNEQYF. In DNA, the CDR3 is TGTGCCAGTAGTCCTAGCGGGAGCAACGAGCAGTACTTC.

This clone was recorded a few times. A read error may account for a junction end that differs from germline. The DNA of the CDR3 is TGCGCCAGCAGTGAGTCGGGAGTCTCCCACGAGCAGTACTTC. It is translated as CASSESGVSHEQYF. V usage is TRBV10-1 and J usage is TRBJ2-7; tentatively, D is TRBD2 (5 bases). Looked up from germline, CDR1 is WNHNN and CDR2 is SYGVQD (reference sequence). The length of the CDR3 is 14 residues.

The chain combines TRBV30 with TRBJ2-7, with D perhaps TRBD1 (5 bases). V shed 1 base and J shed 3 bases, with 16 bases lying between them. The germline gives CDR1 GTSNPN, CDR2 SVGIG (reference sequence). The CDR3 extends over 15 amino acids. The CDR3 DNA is TGTGCCTGGAGTGCGCCCTTGGGGCAGGGCTACGAGCAGTACTTC. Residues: CAWSAPLGQGYEQYF. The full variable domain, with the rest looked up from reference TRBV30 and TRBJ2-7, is SQTIHQWPATLVQPVGSPLSLECTVEGTSNPNLYWYRQAAGRGLQLLFYSVGIGQISSEVPQNLSASRPQDRQFILSSKKLLLSDSGFYLCAWSAPLGQGYEQYFGPGTRLTVT.